The 2 T cell receptor beta chains below all came from one sample that was sequenced in a study of CD8 T cells in Susac syndrome. Reverse transcription of roughly 0.5 to 1 ug RNA used random hexamers. TCRdb re-called the immunoSEQ multiplex PCR reads with MiXCR, one entry per CDR3 protein. The profile shows around 130,000 distinct CDR3 sequences, around nine tenths of them singletons. Source material: CD8+ T cells from PBMCs. These receptors were taken from a human donor with multiple sclerosis.

The gene calls are TRBV7-9 and TRBJ1-2; D might be TRBD1 (5 bases). V was cut by 2 bases and J by 11 bases, with 12 bases left in between. The CDR3 covers 12 residues. CDR1 and CDR2 (germline): SEHNR, FQNEAQ (reference sequence). Written as DNA, the CDR3 is TGTGCCAGCAGCTTAACAGGAGCACAATACACCTTC. This gives the protein CASSLTGAQYTF.

V usage is TRBV3-1 and J usage is TRBJ1-4, with TRBD1 identical over 7 bases. This CDR3 comprises 14 residues. With 2 bases clipped from V and 5 bases from J, the junction kept 2 bases outside the gene matches. The germline gives CDR1 LGHDT, CDR2 YNNKEL (reference sequence). CDR3 amino acids: CASSQNRGNEKLFF. In nucleotides, the CDR3 is TGTGCCAGCAGCCAAAACAGGGGAAATGAAAAACTGTTTTTT.